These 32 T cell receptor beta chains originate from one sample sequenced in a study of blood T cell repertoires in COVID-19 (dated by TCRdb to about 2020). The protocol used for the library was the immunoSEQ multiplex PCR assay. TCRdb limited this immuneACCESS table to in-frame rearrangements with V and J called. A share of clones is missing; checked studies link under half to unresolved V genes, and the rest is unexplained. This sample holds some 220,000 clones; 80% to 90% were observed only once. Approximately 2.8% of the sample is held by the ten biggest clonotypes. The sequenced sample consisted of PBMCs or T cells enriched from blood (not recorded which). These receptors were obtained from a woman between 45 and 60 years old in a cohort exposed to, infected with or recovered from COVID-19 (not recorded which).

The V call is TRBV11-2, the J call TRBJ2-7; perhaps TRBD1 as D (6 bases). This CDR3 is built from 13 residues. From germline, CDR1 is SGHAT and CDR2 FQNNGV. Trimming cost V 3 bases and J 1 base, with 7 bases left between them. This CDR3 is CASSFGQSYEQYF. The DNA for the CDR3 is TGTGCCAGCAGCTTTGGACAGTCCTACGAGCAGTACTTC.

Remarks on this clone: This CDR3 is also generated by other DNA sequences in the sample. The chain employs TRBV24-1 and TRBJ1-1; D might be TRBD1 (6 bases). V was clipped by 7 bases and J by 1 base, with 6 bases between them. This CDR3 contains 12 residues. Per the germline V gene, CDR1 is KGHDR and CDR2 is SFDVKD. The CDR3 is CATRDRNTEAFF. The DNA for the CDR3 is TGTGCCACCAGGGACAGGAACACTGAAGCTTTCTTT.

For the CDR3, the DNA is TGTGCCAGCAGCCAAAACTCCGGGACAGGGATCCACGAGCAGTACTTC. Translation gives CASSQNSGTGIHEQYF. The chain recombines TRBV11-3 with TRBJ2-7; 9 nucleotides match TRBD1. In germline, CDR1 is SGHNT, CDR2 YENEEA. There are 16 residues in the CDR3. After removal of 5 bases from V and 5 bases from J, the junction contained 13 bases not matched to a gene.

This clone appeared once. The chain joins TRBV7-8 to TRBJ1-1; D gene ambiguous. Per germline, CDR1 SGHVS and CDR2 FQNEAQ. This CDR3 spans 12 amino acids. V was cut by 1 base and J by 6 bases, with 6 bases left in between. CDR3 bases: TGTGCCAGCAGCTTAGTTGTCGCTGAAGCTTTCTTT. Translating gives CASSLVVAEAFF.

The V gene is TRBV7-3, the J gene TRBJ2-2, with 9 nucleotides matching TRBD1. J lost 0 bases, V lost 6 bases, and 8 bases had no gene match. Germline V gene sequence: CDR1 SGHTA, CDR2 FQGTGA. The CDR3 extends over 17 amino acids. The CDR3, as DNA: TGTGCCAGCAGTGATAAACAGGGGGCGACGAACACCGGGGAGCTGTTTTTT. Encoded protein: CASSDKQGATNTGELFF.

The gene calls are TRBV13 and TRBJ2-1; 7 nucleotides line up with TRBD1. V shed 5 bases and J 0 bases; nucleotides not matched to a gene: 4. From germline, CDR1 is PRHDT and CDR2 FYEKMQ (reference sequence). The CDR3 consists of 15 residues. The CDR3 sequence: CASSLRTGSYNEQFF. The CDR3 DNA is TGTGCCAGCAGCCTAAGGACAGGCTCCTACAATGAGCAGTTCTTC.

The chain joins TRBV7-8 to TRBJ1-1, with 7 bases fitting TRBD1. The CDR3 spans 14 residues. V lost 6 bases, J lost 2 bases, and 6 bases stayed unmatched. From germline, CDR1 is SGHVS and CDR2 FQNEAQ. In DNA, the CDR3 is TGTGCCAGCAGACTCGCAGGGGGTAACACTGAAGCTTTCTTT. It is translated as CASRLAGGNTEAFF.

The CDR3 here is CASSHNRGDYEQYF. The CDR3 DNA is TGTGCCAGCAGCCACAACCGGGGGGACTACGAGCAGTACTTC. V is TRBV11-2 and J is TRBJ2-7; 7 nucleotides match TRBD2. V lost 5 bases and J lost 3; bases outside the gene matches: 7. Per the germline V gene, CDR1 is SGHAT and CDR2 is FQNNGV. This CDR3 comprises 14 residues. Combining the CDR3 with reference TRBV11-2 and TRBJ2-7 gives the whole variable domain EAGVAQSPRYKIIEKRQSVAFWCNPISGHATLYWYQQILGQGPKLLIQFQNNGVVDDSQLPKDRFSAERLKGVDSTLKIQPAKLEDSAVYLCASSHNRGDYEQYFGPGTRLTVT.

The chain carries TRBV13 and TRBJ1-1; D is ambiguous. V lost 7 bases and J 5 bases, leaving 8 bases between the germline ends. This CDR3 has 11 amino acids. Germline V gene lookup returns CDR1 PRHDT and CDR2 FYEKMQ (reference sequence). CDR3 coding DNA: TGTGCCAGCAACCCGACAACTGAAGCTTTCTTT. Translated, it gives CASNPTTEAFF.

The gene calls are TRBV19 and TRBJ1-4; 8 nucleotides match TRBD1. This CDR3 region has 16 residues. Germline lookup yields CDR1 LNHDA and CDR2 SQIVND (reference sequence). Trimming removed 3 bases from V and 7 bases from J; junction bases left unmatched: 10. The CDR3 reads CASSIFQGAPIEKLFF. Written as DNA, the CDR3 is TGTGCCAGTAGTATCTTCCAGGGGGCGCCTATTGAAAAACTGTTTTTT. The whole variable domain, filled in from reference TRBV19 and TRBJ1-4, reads DGGITQSPKYLFRKEGQNVTLSCEQNLNHDAMYWYRQDPGQGLRLIYYSQIVNDFQKGDIAEGYSVSREKKESFPLTVTSAQKNPTAFYLCASSIFQGAPIEKLFFGSGTQLSVL.

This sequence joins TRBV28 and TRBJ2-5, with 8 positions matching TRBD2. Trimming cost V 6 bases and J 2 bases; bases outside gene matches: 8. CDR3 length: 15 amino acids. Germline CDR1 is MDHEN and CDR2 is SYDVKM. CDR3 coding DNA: TGTGCCAGCAGCTACGGGGGGGTCCCACAAGAGACCCAGTACTTC. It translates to CASSYGGVPQETQYF.

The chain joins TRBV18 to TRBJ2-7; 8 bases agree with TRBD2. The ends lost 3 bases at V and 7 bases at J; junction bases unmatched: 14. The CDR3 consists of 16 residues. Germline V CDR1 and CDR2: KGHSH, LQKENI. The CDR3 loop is CASSPSRGGKSGEQYF. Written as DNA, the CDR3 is TGTGCCAGCTCACCGAGTCGGGGGGGCAAGTCGGGAGAGCAGTACTTC.

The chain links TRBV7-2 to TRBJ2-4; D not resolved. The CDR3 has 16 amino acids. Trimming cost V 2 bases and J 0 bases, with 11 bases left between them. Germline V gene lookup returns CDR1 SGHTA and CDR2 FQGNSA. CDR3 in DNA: TGTGCCAGCAGCTTAATTGGGCAGGTAGCCAAAAACATTCAGTACTTC. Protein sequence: CASSLIGQVAKNIQYF.

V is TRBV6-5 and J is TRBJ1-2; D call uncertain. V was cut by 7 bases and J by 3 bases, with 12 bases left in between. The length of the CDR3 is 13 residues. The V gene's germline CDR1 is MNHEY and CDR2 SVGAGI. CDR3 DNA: TGTGCCAGCAAGGCGGGTTCCGACTATGGCTACACCTTC. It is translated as CASKAGSDYGYTF.

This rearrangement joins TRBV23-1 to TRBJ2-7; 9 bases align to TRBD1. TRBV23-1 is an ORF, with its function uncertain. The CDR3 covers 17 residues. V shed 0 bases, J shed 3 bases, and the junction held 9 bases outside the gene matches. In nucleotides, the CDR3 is TGCGCCAGCAGTCAATCGTGGGACAGGGAAGCTTACTACGAGCAGTACTTC. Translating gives CASSQSWDREAYYEQYF.

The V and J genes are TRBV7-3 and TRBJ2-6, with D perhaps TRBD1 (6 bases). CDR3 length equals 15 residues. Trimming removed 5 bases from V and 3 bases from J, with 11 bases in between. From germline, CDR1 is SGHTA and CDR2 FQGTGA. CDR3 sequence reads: CASSPNRDGANVLTF. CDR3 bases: TGTGCCAGCAGCCCGAACAGGGATGGGGCCAACGTCCTGACTTTC.

CDR3 in DNA: TGTGCCAGCAGCCCGCGGACAGCCCAAATAGAAGCTTTCTTT. Its translation: CASSPRTAQIEAFF. The chain uses TRBV3-1 (or the pseudogene TRBV3-2) and TRBJ1-1, with a weak D call TRBD1 (6 bases). There are 14 residues in the CDR3. Germline loops: CDR1 LGHDT, CDR2 YNNKEL (reference sequence). Deletions cut 4 bases from V and 8 bases from J, with 17 bases between.

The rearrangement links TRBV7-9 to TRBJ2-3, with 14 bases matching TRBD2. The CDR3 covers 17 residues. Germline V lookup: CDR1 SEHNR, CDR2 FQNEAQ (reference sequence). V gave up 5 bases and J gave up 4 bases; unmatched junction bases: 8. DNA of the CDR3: TGTGCCAGCAGCCGACTAGCGGGGGGGCCAGAGGCAGATACGCAGTATTTT. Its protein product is CASSRLAGGPEADTQYF.

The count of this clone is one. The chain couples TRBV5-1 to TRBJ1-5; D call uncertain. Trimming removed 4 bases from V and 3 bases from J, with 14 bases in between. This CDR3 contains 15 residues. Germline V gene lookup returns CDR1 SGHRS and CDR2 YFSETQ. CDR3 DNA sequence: TGCGCCAGCAGCCTGGACGGGAGCCCCAATCAGCCCCAGCATTTT. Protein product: CASSLDGSPNQPQHF. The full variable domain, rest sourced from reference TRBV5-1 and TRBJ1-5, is KAGVTQTPRYLIKTRGQQVTLSCSPISGHRSVSWYQQTPGQGLQFLFEYFSETQRNKGNFPGRFSGRQFSNSRSEMNVSTLELGDSALYLCASSLDGSPNQPQHFGDGTRLSIL.

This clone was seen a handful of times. The CDR3 region is CASSQDLSPGYPGELFF. The DNA for the CDR3 is TGTGCCAGCAGCCAAGATTTATCACCAGGGTACCCCGGGGAGCTGTTTTTT. The chain has TRBV14 and TRBJ2-2; tentative D call: TRBD1 (5 bases). V was cut by 0 bases and J by 6 bases, with 17 bases left in between. The CDR3 loop spans 17 amino acids. CDR1 SGHDN and CDR2 FVKESK come from the germline V gene.

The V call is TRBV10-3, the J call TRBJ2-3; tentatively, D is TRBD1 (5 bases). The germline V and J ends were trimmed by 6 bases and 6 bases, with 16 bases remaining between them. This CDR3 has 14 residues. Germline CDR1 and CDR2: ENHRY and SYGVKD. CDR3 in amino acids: CAISTGAGRDTQYF. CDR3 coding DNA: TGTGCCATCAGCACAGGCGCCGGAAGGGATACGCAGTATTTT.

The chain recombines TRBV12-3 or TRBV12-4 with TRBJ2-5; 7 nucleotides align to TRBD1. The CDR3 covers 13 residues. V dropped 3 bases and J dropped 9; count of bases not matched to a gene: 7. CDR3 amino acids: CASSLNGQGAQYF. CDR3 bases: TGTGCCAGCAGTTTGAACGGCCAGGGGGCCCAGTACTTC.

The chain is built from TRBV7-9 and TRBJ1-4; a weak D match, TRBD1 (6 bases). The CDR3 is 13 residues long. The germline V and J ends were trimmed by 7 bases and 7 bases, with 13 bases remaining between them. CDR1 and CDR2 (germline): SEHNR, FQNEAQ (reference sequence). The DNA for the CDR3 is TGTGCCAGCACATACAGGGTTGGTGAAAAACTGTTTTTT. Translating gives CASTYRVGEKLFF.

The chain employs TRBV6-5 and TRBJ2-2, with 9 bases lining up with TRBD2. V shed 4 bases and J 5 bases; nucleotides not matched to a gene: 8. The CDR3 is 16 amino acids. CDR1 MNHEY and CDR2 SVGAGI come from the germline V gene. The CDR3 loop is CASSFGASGTTGELFF. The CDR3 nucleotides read TGTGCCAGCAGTTTTGGGGCTAGCGGGACGACCGGGGAGCTGTTTTTT.

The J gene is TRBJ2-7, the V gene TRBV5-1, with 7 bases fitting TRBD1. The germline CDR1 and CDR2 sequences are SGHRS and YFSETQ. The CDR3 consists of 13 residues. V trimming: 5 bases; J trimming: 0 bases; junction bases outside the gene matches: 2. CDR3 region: CASRDRSSYEQYF. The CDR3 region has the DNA TGCGCCAGCAGGGACAGGTCCTCCTACGAGCAGTACTTC.

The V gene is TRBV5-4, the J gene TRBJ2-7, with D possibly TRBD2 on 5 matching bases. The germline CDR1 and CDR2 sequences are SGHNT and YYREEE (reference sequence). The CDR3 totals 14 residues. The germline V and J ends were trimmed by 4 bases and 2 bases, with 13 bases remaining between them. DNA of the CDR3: TGTGCCAGCAGCGTCGGGGTCTCTCCCTACGAGCAGTACTTC. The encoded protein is CASSVGVSPYEQYF.

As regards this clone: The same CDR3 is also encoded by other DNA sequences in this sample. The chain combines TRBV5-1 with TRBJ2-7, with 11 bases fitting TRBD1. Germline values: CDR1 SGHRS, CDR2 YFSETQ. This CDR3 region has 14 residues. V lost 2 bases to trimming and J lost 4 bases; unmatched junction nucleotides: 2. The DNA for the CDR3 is TGCGCCAGCAGCTTAGGACAGGGGGCATACGAGCAGTACTTC. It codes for CASSLGQGAYEQYF.

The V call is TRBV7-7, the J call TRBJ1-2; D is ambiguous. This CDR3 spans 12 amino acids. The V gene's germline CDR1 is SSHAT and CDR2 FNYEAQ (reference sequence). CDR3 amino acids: CACQVSNYGYTF. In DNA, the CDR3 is TGTGCTTGCCAGGTATCTAACTATGGCTACACCTTC.

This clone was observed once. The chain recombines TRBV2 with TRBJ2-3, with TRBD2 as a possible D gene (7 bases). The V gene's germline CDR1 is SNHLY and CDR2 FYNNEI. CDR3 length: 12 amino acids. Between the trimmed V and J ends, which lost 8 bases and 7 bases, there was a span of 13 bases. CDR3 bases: TGTGCCAGCGAGGGGGGGGATTATACGCAGTATTTT. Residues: CASEGGDYTQYF.

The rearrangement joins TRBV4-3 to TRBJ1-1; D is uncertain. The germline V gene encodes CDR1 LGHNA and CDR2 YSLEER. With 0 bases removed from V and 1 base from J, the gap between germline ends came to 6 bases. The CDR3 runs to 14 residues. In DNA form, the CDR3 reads TGCGCCAGCAGCCAAGATCACAGGAACACTGAAGCTTTCTTT. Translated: CASSQDHRNTEAFF.

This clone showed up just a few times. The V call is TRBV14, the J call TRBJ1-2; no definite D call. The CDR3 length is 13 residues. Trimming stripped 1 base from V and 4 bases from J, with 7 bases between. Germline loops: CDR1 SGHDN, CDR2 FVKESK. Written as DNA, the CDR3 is TGTGCCAGCAGCCAAGTCGGAGGCTATGGCTACACCTTC. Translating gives CASSQVGGYGYTF. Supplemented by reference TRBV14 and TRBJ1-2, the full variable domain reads EAGVTQFPSHSVIEKGQTVTLRCDPISGHDNLYWYRRVMGKEIKFLLHFVKESKQDESGMPNNRFLAERTGGTYSTLKVQPAELEDSGVYFCASSQVGGYGYTFGSGTRLTVV.

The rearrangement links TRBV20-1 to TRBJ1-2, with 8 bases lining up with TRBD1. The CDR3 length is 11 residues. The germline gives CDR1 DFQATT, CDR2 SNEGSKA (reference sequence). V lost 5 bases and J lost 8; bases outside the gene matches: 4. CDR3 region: CSARTGSGYTF. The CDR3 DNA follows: TGCAGTGCTCGGACAGGGAGCGGCTACACCTTC.